This record covers a single TCR beta chain. Original methodology: Nucleated cell number was recorded as an estimate derived from reference gene primer amplification. Produced via immunoSEQ multiplex PCR; TCRdb's table is partial and in-frame only. V, J and clone size reflect that table, while D and trimming were determined from the DNA. The table lists some 190,000 clones, roughly 91% of them singletons, with approximately 4.4% in the top ten. This specimen comes from a study of blood T cell repertoires in COVID-19. Germline values: CDR1 SGHTA, CDR2 FQGNSA. This CDR3 comprises 16 residues. V lost 5 bases to trimming and J lost 4 bases; unmatched junction nucleotides: 11.

Sequenced material: peripheral blood. The rearrangement uses TRBV7-2 and TRBJ2-1, with 7 bases aligning to TRBD2. The receptor's source is a human donor in a cohort sampled during active COVID-19. The CDR3 loop is CASSPQALAIYNEQFF. In nucleotides, the CDR3 is TGTGCCAGCAGCCCCCAGGCACTAGCGATATACAATGAGCAGTTCTTC.